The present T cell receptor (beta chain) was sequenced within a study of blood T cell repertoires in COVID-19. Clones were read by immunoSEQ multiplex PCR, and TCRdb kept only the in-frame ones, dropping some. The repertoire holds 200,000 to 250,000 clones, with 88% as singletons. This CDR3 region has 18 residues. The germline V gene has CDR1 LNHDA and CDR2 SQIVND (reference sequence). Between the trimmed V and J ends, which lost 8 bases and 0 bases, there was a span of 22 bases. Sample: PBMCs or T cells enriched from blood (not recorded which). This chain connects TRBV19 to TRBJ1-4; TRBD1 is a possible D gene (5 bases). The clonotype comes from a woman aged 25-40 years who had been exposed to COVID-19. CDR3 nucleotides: TGTGCCAGTCGCCGGGAGCCCCAGACAGCAGCAACTAATGAAAAACTGTTTTTT. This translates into CASRREPQTAATNEKLFF. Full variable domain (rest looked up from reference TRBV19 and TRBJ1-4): DGGITQSPKYLFRKEGQNVTLSCEQNLNHDAMYWYRQDPGQGLRLIYYSQIVNDFQKGDIAEGYSVSREKKESFPLTVTSAQKNPTAFYLCASRREPQTAATNEKLFFGSGTQLSVL.